Below are 24 T cell receptor beta chains sequenced from a single sample in a study of control samples from healthy donors and cancer patients. Clones were sequenced by immunoSEQ multiplex PCR, and TCRdb holds only the in-frame ones, with some missing. The data show 150,000 or so clones, around 88% seen once. Sequencing was done on a sample of blood. All receptors come from a woman in her twenties or thirties in good health.

The rearrangement uses TRBV5-1 and TRBJ2-7; TRBD2 matches 13 bases. With 0 bases clipped from V and 7 bases from J, the junction kept 10 bases outside the gene matches. Germline V CDR1 and CDR2: SGHRS, YFSETQ. The CDR3 extends over 17 amino acids. CDR3 coding DNA: TGCGCCAGCAGCTTGGCGTTGAGGACTAGCGGGAGCGGGGAGCAGTACTTC. It codes for CASSLALRTSGSGEQYF.

The chain links TRBV7-2 to TRBJ2-1, with TRBD2 matching 10 bases. The germline V gene encodes CDR1 SGHTA and CDR2 FQGNSA. With 3 bases clipped from V and 6 bases from J, the junction kept 5 bases outside the gene matches. The length of the CDR3 is 15 residues. The CDR3 DNA is TGTGCCAGCAGCTTTCTAGCGGGAGAGGGCAATGAGCAGTTCTTC. Translated: CASSFLAGEGNEQFF.

The genes are TRBV28 and TRBJ1-1; the D gene is possibly TRBD1 (5 bases). Trimming took 3 bases from V and 5 from J, leaving 16 bases between them. The CDR3 contains 15 residues. The germline CDR1 and CDR2 sequences are MDHEN and SYDVKM. The CDR3 loop is CASSLGGTGGTEAFF. The CDR3 region has the DNA TGTGCCAGCAGTTTGGGGGGAACAGGCGGGACTGAAGCTTTCTTT.

The chain combines TRBV5-1 with TRBJ1-1, with 10 bases that match TRBD1. This CDR3 spans 14 amino acids. Trimming took 7 bases from V and 2 from J; bases not matched to a gene: 5. Germline lookup yields CDR1 SGHRS and CDR2 YFSETQ. The CDR3 protein is CASGTGEFNTEAFF. CDR3 bases: TGCGCCAGCGGGACAGGGGAGTTCAACACTGAAGCTTTCTTT.

The count of this clone is one. The CDR3 region is CASSPSGLEGIYGYTF. The DNA of the CDR3 is TGTGCCAGCAGCCCCAGCGGATTAGAGGGAATCTATGGCTACACCTTC. This sequence joins TRBV7-9 and TRBJ1-2; D gene ambiguous. Trimming stripped 5 bases from V and 4 bases from J, with 20 bases between. The CDR3 spans 16 residues. From germline, CDR1 is SEHNR and CDR2 FQNEAQ (reference sequence).

J is TRBJ2-5 and V is TRBV9; a weak D match, TRBD2 (5 bases). The CDR3 spans 14 residues. With 0 bases removed from V and 5 bases from J, the gap between germline ends came to 11 bases. Germline V gives CDR1 SGDLS, CDR2 YYNGEE. For the CDR3, the DNA is TGTGCCAGCAGCGTAGACTCTAGCTGGGAGACCCAGTACTTC. It translates to CASSVDSSWETQYF.

This chain links TRBV3-1 (or the pseudogene TRBV3-2) with TRBJ2-3; 10 bases fit TRBD1. Germline CDR1 reads LGHDT; CDR2 reads YNNKEL (reference sequence). The V segment lost 1 base and the J segment 1 base; nucleotides outside the gene matches: 2. The CDR3 is made up of 16 amino acids. CDR3 DNA: TGTGCCAGCAGCCAAGGAGGGACAGGGGGCACAGATACGCAGTATTTT. It encodes CASSQGGTGGTDTQYF.

This clone was observed a few times. The rearrangement uses TRBV19 and TRBJ2-3; 12 bases map to TRBD2. This CDR3 comprises 14 residues. The trim removed 6 bases at V and 13 bases at J, leaving 11 bases unmatched. CDR1 is LNHDA, CDR2 SQIVND, per germline (reference sequence). CDR3 sequence (DNA): TGTGCCAGTAGGGAAACTAGCGGGAGGACCGGGAAGTATTTT. Translating it yields CASRETSGRTGKYF.

CDR3 nucleotide sequence: TGTGCCAGTAGTACCCTTACTCCTAGCGGGGCCAATGAGCAGTTCTTC. Translated, it gives CASSTLTPSGANEQFF. The chain couples TRBV19 to TRBJ2-1, with TRBD2 matching over 9 bases. Per germline, CDR1 LNHDA and CDR2 SQIVND (reference sequence). This CDR3 has 16 amino acids. Losses at the gene ends were 4 bases for V and 6 bases for J; bases not matched to a gene: 10. The full variable domain, completed using reference TRBV19 and TRBJ2-1, is DGGITQSPKYLFRKEGQNVTLSCEQNLNHDAMYWYRQDPGQGLRLIYYSQIVNDFQKGDIAEGYSVSREKKESFPLTVTSAQKNPTAFYLCASSTLTPSGANEQFFGPGTRLTVL.

The rearrangement uses TRBV15 and TRBJ2-7; 11 nucleotides match TRBD1. V lost 5 bases to trimming and J lost 5 bases; unmatched junction nucleotides: 11. The CDR3 has 16 amino acids. In germline, CDR1 is LNHNV, CDR2 YYDKDF (reference sequence). DNA for the CDR3: TGTGCCACCAGCGGGGCCTCGGGACAGGGGGTCCACGAGCAGTACTTC. This codes for CATSGASGQGVHEQYF. The complete variable domain, with remaining parts taken from reference TRBV15 and TRBJ2-7, reads DAMVIQNPRYQVTQFGKPVTLSCSQTLNHNVMYWYQQKSSQAPKLLFHYYDKDFNNEADTPDNFQSRRPNTSFCFLDIRSPGLGDTAMYLCATSGASGQGVHEQYFGPGTRLTVT.

The J gene is TRBJ2-7, the V gene TRBV10-3; tentatively, D is TRBD1 or TRBD2 (5 bases each). Germline CDR1 reads ENHRY; CDR2 reads SYGVKD. Trimming left V 8 bases short and J 0 bases short, with 11 bases between. The CDR3 extends over 13 amino acids. The CDR3 here is CAIGTTSSYEQYF. The CDR3 coding sequence is TGTGCCATCGGGACCACGAGCTCCTACGAGCAGTACTTC.

The chain links TRBV27 to TRBJ2-2, with 8 bases matching TRBD2. The CDR3 has 16 residues. The germline CDR1 and CDR2 sequences are MNHEY and SMNVEV (reference sequence). The junction had 7 bases not matched to a gene; V was cut back by 5 bases and J by 2 bases. CDR3 in DNA: TGTGCCAGCAGTCCCCGACTAGCGCTTAACACCGGGGAGCTGTTTTTT. The encoded protein is CASSPRLALNTGELFF.

The gene calls are TRBV28 and TRBJ1-1, with TRBD1 identical over 7 bases. Germline trimming cut 7 bases from V and 5 bases from J; bases unmatched to any gene: 4. Germline V CDR1 and CDR2: MDHEN, SYDVKM. CDR3 length equals 12 residues. The CDR3 DNA sequence: TGTGCCAGCATCTACAGGGGAACTGAAGCTTTCTTT. Translation gives CASIYRGTEAFF.

The chain employs TRBV7-9 and TRBJ2-7; maybe TRBD2 (5 bases). V gave up 5 bases and J gave up 4 bases, with 15 bases separating them. Germline CDR1 reads SEHNR; CDR2 reads FQNEAQ (reference sequence). CDR3 size: 14 residues. The CDR3 loop reads CASSPPGGGYEQYF. The DNA of the CDR3 is TGTGCCAGCAGCCCCCCAGGTGGCGGGTACGAGCAGTACTTC.

For the CDR3, the DNA is TGTGCCAGTAGTCCCACGGACAGGCACGGGGAGCTGTTTTTT. Its protein product is CASSPTDRHGELFF. The chain is built from TRBV19 and TRBJ2-2; 7 nucleotides line up with TRBD1. J was trimmed by 7 bases and V by 5 bases; bases with no gene match: 7. Germline values: CDR1 LNHDA, CDR2 SQIVND (reference sequence). The CDR3 runs to 14 residues.

The chain combines TRBV5-5 with TRBJ2-5, with D possibly matching TRBD1 (5 bases). Germline CDR1 SGHKS, CDR2 YYEKEE (reference sequence). Trimming took off 2 bases at V and 5 bases at J, with 16 bases between the two ends. The CDR3 loop spans 15 amino acids. The CDR3 region has the DNA TGTGCCAGCAGCTTTAGGTTCAGGGAAGAGGAGACCCAGTACTTC. Protein sequence: CASSFRFREEETQYF.

This clone has more than one count but fewer than ten. V usage is TRBV19 and J usage is TRBJ2-7; D not certain. Trimming shortened V by 5 bases and J by 0 bases, and 17 bases separated the two germline ends. This CDR3 is 16 amino acids long. Germline loops: CDR1 LNHDA, CDR2 SQIVND (reference sequence). The CDR3 DNA reads as TGTGCCAGTAGTCCCGCCCGGACCTTCAGCTCCTACGAGCAGTACTTC. Its protein is CASSPARTFSSYEQYF. The full variable domain, in which reference TRBV19 and TRBJ2-7 provide the parts outside the CDR3, is DGGITQSPKYLFRKEGQNVTLSCEQNLNHDAMYWYRQDPGQGLRLIYYSQIVNDFQKGDIAEGYSVSREKKESFPLTVTSAQKNPTAFYLCASSPARTFSSYEQYFGPGTRLTVT.

This clone was seen just once. This chain links TRBV7-2 with TRBJ2-2, with unresolved D. V lost 0 bases, J lost 4 bases, and 6 bases lay in between. Germline lookup yields CDR1 SGHTA and CDR2 FQGNSA. CDR3 size: 14 residues. The CDR3 region has the DNA TGTGCCAGCAGCTTAGCGGGTTTCACCGGGGAGCTGTTTTTT. Translating gives CASSLAGFTGELFF.

This clone was picked up one time. The rearrangement links TRBV11-3 to TRBJ2-1; possible D gene TRBD2, 7 bases. CDR1 is SGHNT and CDR2 is YENEEA in the germline V gene. The CDR3 totals 15 residues. The V end was cut by 5 bases, the J end by 8 bases, with 19 bases between. CDR3 DNA sequence: TGTGCCAGCAGCCGTGAGGGGGGGAGAGCGTATGAGCAGTTCTTC. Protein product: CASSREGGRAYEQFF.

V gene TRBV7-2 combines with J gene TRBJ1-3; weak D call: TRBD1 (6 bases). CDR3 length: 16 residues. The germline V and J ends were trimmed by 1 base and 4 bases, with 14 bases remaining between them. Per germline, CDR1 SGHTA and CDR2 FQGNSA. The chain's CDR3 is CASSLDRGAPGNTIYF. Written as DNA, the CDR3 is TGTGCCAGCAGCTTAGATCGGGGGGCGCCGGGAAACACCATATATTTT.

The V and J genes are TRBV4-1 and TRBJ2-7; the match to TRBD1 covers 10 bases. This CDR3 is built from 14 residues. Per germline, CDR1 MGHRA and CDR2 YSYEKL. V was pared by 1 base and J by 6 bases, with 3 bases of the junction left unmatched. The CDR3 DNA is TGCGCCAGCAGCCAAGGACAGGGGGCAGGCGAGCAGTACGTC. As protein: CASSQGQGAGEQYV.

This chain links TRBV18 with TRBJ1-4; 7 nucleotides agree with TRBD1. The CDR3 has 13 amino acids. Germline values: CDR1 KGHSH, CDR2 LQKENI. Trimming cost V 4 bases and J 6 bases; bases outside gene matches: 2. In DNA, the CDR3 is TGTGCCAGCTCACTCGACAGGGATGAAAAACTGTTTTTT. Its translation is CASSLDRDEKLFF.

V usage is TRBV6-5 and J usage is TRBJ1-5, with TRBD1 identical over 7 bases. This CDR3 comprises 15 residues. After removal of 6 bases from V and 1 base from J, the junction contained 6 bases not matched to a gene. Per the germline V gene, CDR1 is MNHEY and CDR2 is SVGAGI. CDR3: CASSPGQLSNQPQHF. CDR3 sequence (DNA): TGTGCCAGCAGCCCGGGACAGCTAAGCAATCAGCCCCAGCATTTT.

V and J are TRBV21-1 and TRBJ1-2. TRBV21-1 is a listed pseudogene. The CDR3 contains 15 residues. The CDR3 sequence is CASSKACSVTYGYTF. The CDR3 nucleotides read TGTGCCAGCAGCAAAGCGTGTTCGGTTACCTATGGCTACACCTTC.